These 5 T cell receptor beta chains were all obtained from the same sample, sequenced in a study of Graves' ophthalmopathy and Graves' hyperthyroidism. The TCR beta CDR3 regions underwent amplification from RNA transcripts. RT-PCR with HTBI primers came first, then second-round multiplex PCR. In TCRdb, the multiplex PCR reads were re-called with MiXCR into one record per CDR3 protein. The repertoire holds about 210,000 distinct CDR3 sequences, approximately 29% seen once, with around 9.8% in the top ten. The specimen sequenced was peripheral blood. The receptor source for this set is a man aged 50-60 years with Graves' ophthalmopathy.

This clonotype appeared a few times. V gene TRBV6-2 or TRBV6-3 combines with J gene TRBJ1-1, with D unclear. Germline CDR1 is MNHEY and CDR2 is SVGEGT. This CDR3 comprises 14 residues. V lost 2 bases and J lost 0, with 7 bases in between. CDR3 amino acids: CASSYADMNTEAFF. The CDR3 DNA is TGTGCCAGCAGTTACGCGGATATGAACACTGAAGCTTTCTTT.

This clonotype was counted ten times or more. The CDR3 loop is CASRGDSYSPLHF. The CDR3 DNA is TGTGCCAGCAGAGGGGACAGTTATTCACCCCTCCACTTT. V is TRBV7-2 and J is TRBJ1-6; 7 positions match TRBD1. Germline V gene lookup returns CDR1 SGHTA and CDR2 FQGNSA. The CDR3 is 13 residues long. Trimming removed 6 bases from V and 8 bases from J; junction bases left unmatched: 4.

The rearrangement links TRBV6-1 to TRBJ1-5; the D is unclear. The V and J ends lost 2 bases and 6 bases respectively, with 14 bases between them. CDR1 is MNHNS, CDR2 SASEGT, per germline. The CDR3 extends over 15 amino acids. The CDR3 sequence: CASSELGGSRQPQHF. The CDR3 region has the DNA TGTGCCAGCAGTGAACTCGGAGGATCTCGTCAGCCCCAGCATTTT.

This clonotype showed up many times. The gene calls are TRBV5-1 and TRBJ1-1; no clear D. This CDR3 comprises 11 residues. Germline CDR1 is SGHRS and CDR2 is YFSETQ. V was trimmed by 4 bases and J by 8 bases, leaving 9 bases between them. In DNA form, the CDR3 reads TGCGCCAGCAGCCTAGGCTTGGAAGCTTTCTTT. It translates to CASSLGLEAFF.

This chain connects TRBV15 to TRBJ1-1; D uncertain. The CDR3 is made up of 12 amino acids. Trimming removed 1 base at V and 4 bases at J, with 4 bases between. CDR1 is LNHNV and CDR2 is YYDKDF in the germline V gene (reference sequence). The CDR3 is CATSRGFTEAFF. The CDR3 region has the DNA TGTGCCACCAGCAGAGGTTTCACTGAAGCTTTCTTT.